The rows below give T cell receptor beta chains drawn from one sample of a study of cytomegalovirus exposure and HLA in healthy donors. Some clones are missing from TCRdb's copy, which holds only in-frame ones; the method was immunoSEQ multiplex PCR. The table includes approximately 42,000 clones, approximately 84% detected once. The sample consisted of PBMCs. The receptors come from a middle-aged man in good health and CMV-seronegative. Each CDR3 is given with its conserved first and last residue. Fields, in order: J gene, V gene, clone size, D gene, CDR3 DNA, CDR3 protein. A D gene is named only where the DNA matches it firmly. Size tells how often a clone was seen (once, few, many) or the class of an expanded clone, and some rows leave it out.

TRBJ1-5	TRBV19	once	TRBD1	TGTGCCAGTAGTATAGTGGGACAGGGGGCTCAGCCCCAGCATTTT	CASSIVGQGAQPQHF
TRBJ2-7	TRBV9	.	TRBD2	TGTGCCAGCAGCGTAGGGACTAGCGGAAACCCATCAGAATACGAGCAGTACTTC	CASSVGTSGNPSEYEQYF
TRBJ2-5	TRBV18	few	TRBD1	TGTGCCAGCTCACTCCGGACAGGGGAAGAGACCCAGTACTTC	CASSLRTGEETQYF
TRBJ1-1	TRBV9	.	.	TGTGCCAGTCCTTTGGGGGAGGACACTGAAGCTTTCTTT	CASPLGEDTEAFF
TRBJ2-7	TRBV28	.	TRBD2	TGTGCCATACTGGGAGGGTACGAGCAGTACTTC	CAILGGYEQYF
TRBJ2-7	TRBV6-1	.	.	TGTGCCAGCAGTGACTACGGGTACGAGCAGTACTTC	CASSDYGYEQYF
TRBJ2-5	TRBV7-9	.	TRBD2	TGTGCCAGCAGCTCCAGGGGACTAGCGGGAGGGCCTGGTGAGGAGACCCAGTACTTC	CASSSRGLAGGPGEETQYF
TRBJ1-2	TRBV16	few	.	TGTGCCAGCAGCCAGGGGGCAAGGGGCTACACCTTC	CASSQGARGYTF
TRBJ1-4	TRBV30	.	.	TGTGCCTGGAGTGTACGGTTACGGGAAAAACTGTTTTTT	CAWSVRLREKLFF
TRBJ2-3	TRBV5-1	.	TRBD2	TGCGCCAGCAGCCCCGGGACTAGCGGGTATACAGATACGCAGTATTTT	CASSPGTSGYTDTQYF
TRBJ2-7	TRBV4-1	few	.	TGCGCCAGCAGCCAAGATGCAACACCGGCGGGGGAGCAGTACTTC	CASSQDATPAGEQYF
TRBJ2-1	TRBV27	.	.	TGTGCCAGCAGTTTAGACGTACTACCCCCCGCTGAGCAGTTCTTC	CASSLDVLPPAEQFF
TRBJ1-1	TRBV6-5	.	TRBD1	TGTGCCAGCAGTGCAGACAGGGAAACTGAAGCTTTCTTT	CASSADRETEAFF
TRBJ1-2	TRBV6-5	.	TRBD1	TGTGCCAGCAGTTACGACAACAGGGGAACTTATGGCTACACCTTC	CASSYDNRGTYGYTF
TRBJ1-1	TRBV9	.	TRBD1	TGTGCCAGCAGGGCAGGGGGAGAGAACACTGAAGCTTTCTTT	CASRAGGENTEAFF
TRBJ2-5	TRBV7-6	.	TRBD2	TGTGCCAGCAGCCCCCGGGGACTAGCGGGGTGGGTCGAGACCCAGTACTTC	CASSPRGLAGWVETQYF
TRBJ2-2	TRBV9	large	.	TGTGCCAGCAGCCCCACCCGGACAGTCACCGGGGAGCTGTTTTTT	CASSPTRTVTGELFF
TRBJ2-7	TRBV10-3	.	TRBD1	TGTGCCGCCCGGGACAGGGGCTACGAGCAGTACTTC	CAARDRGYEQYF
TRBJ2-2	TRBV7-2	.	.	TGTGCCAGCAGCTCTCCAGCGAACACCGGGGAGCTGTTTTTT	CASSSPANTGELFF
TRBJ2-7	TRBV5-6	.	.	TGTGCCAGCAGACCGGAGGTGGGGAGCTACGAGCAGTACTTC	CASRPEVGSYEQYF